This paragraph reports one T cell receptor (beta chain). Its specificity is unknown. This record comes from a study of metastatic and nonmetastatic thyroid tumors. Across the whole study: The study looked at repertoires side by side in blood and in tumor or nodule tissue from malignant and benign thyroid patients. Study-level findings and limits: Compared with benign nodules, malignant thyroid tumors were reported to have significantly higher TCR beta diversity in both blood and tumor.

In germline, CDR1 is GTSNPN, CDR2 SVGIG (reference sequence). The ends were cut back, 2 bases at V and 4 bases at J, with 16 bases in the middle. The CDR3 is made up of 15 amino acids. All patients reached thyroid surgery having received no treatment beforehand. Original processing notes: Variation in CDR3 across clinicopathological groups served as the basis for constructing a distant-metastasis classifier in papillary thyroid cancer. MiXCR re-clonotyped the PCR reads for TCRdb. TCRdb, not the authors, supplied the V and J calls. The data show 20,000 or so clones, roughly 25% seen once. Material: tumor tissue. V is TRBV30 and J is TRBJ2-3; D tentatively reads TRBD1 or TRBD2 (5 bases each). This clonotype originated in a female donor with papillary thyroid cancer or a benign thyroid nodule (not recorded which). Some clones in this sample may be carry-over from other donors' samples. CDR3 in amino acids: CAWSTWGSRSDTQYF. For the CDR3, the DNA is TGTGCCTGGAGTACGTGGGGGAGCCGATCAGATACGCAGTATTTT.